This TCR beta chain emerged from a study of shared clonotypes between healthy human individuals (dated by TCRdb to 2018 to 2021). For the study in its entirety: The cohort included three men and a couple of women between 18 and 49 years of age. For each donor, CD4 naive and CD4 memory were each given three plates, CD8 naive was given two plates, and CD8 memory was given one plate. To estimate repertoire size and how much clonotype sharing occurs between individuals, the study deeply sequenced the blood TCR repertoires of roughly 5 healthy adults. To increase sequencing depth and limit assay-specific biases, TCR repertoire library preparation and sequencing were carried out by different laboratories using diverse techniques. Leukapheresis yielded between about 0.9 and 10 billion PBMCs per donor.

General study outcomes and caveats: Sharing across four donors was observed for about 5% of naive CD4, 3.5% of naive CD8, over 2% of memory CD4, and around 0.4% of memory CD8 clonotypes. Clonotypes shared by all four sorted-subset donors showed higher generation probabilities than non-shared clonotypes. Sampling was limited to blood, and TCR repertoires in tissue likely differ from TCR repertoires in blood. Pairwise subsampling indicated that sequencing depth was expected to affect the degree of clonotype sharing among donors. Even with the large sequencing depth, rarefaction of the sorted-subset datasets indicated that sequencing was incomplete. The small number of donors limited the genetic and exposure-history diversity represented. Estimated clonotype richness was generally larger for naive than for memory subsets.

For the CD8 naive samples, CD45RO-negative cells were positively selected for CCR7, yielding a CD45RA+CCR7+ population from which TemRA cells were excluded. The donors were healthy, HIV-negative adults who had no recently reported acute infections or vaccinations. All donors were Caucasian adults living in Nashville, Tennessee, USA. Blood was obtained by leukapheresis, after which PBMCs were separated by Ficoll-Histopaque density gradient centrifugation and cryopreserved in liquid nitrogen vapor phase. Analytical flow cytometry was used to check the purity and quantity of every magnetically sorted T cell population. Each sorted fraction had its genomic DNA isolated and then quantified by UV absorbance on a Nanodrop 2000c. In the case of this clone: The specificity of this receptor is unknown. Base qualities are not recorded, but no much larger clone differs from it by a single base.

Sequences LGHNA (CDR1) and YNFKEQ (CDR2) are obtained from the germline V gene. V loses 5 bases, J loses 6 bases, and the germline ends lie 9 bases apart. The CDR3 covers 12 residues, taking in both the cysteine and the phenylalanine. The retained sequence is limited to the CDR3, 36 bases, with the frame set at the first base. Using the deep immunoSEQ assay, TCR CDR3 regions were amplified from genomic DNA by multiplex PCR. Extracted genomic DNA from each cell subset was spread evenly across all wells of several immunoSEQ 96-well plates, with each plate serving as a replicate. For sorted subsets, each replicate PCR was loaded with about 0.2 ug genomic DNA, equivalent to about 30,000 T cell genomes. The purified libraries were quantified using a Qubit 3.0 fluorometer, sized with a Bioanalyzer 2100, and then quantified again using the KAPA Library Quantification kit. A separate single-read 150-cycle Illumina NextSeq 550 flow cell was used to sequence each immunoSEQ 96-well plate. From the authors' description of their analysis: Because only junctional sequences without quality scores were contained in the immunoSEQ output, filtering matching that applied to full-length reads could not be performed. To assign V/J genes and CDR3, sequences were annotated using PyIR, a Python wrapper for IgBLAST v1.9, with IMGT germline references. Reads were removed for weak V/J assignments (E-value above 1e-6), missing CDR3, stop codons, out-of-frame junctions, or ambiguous translated residues. V3J clonotypes were defined as sequences sharing the same inferred V gene, J gene, and CDR3 amino acid sequence. Percentage overlap between repertoires was computed as shared unique clonotypes divided by the size of the smaller repertoire. RTK rarefaction, the Chao1 estimator, and Recon v2.1 estimates of unobserved clonotypes were used to assess repertoire richness. OLGA was used to compute generation probabilities for all TCRbeta clonotypes that the gDNA method yielded from a few donors. TCRdb limited this immuneACCESS table to in-frame rearrangements with V and J called. A share of clones is missing; checked studies link under half to unresolved V genes, and the rest is unexplained. D and trimming were read from the DNA, whereas the V and J calls and clone size are those reported in that table. The sample profile shows 1.5 million to 2.5 million clones; about 95% of them were found once. In total, the top ten clones hold 1% to 1.5% of the sample.

The sequenced material came from naive CD8+ T cells sorted from blood. The label giving this sample's cell subset or site can be read as: CD45RA+CCR7+. Recombination joined TRBV4-2 with TRBJ2-3; the D gene is perhaps TRBD2, from 5 matching bases. This clonotype was sampled from a man aged 18 to 29 in good health. CDR3 loop: CASSGPGDTQYF. The bases are TGTGCCAGCAGCGGGCCGGGGGATACGCAGTATTTT.